One and the same sample provided the 4 T cell receptor beta chains below, sequenced in a study of blood T cell repertoires in COVID-19. Sequenced by immunoSEQ multiplex PCR; TCRdb stores in-frame clones only, minus some. The data hold about 18,000 clones, with 89% observed a single time. The specimen sequenced was peripheral blood. The receptors derive from a man aged 60 to 69 with active COVID-19.

The chain is built from TRBV2 and TRBJ1-2, with 12 positions matching TRBD1. The CDR3 consists of 17 residues. The germline gives CDR1 SNHLY, CDR2 FYNNEI. The J segment lost 3 bases and the V segment lost 7 bases, leaving 12 bases of the junction unmatched. For the CDR3, the DNA is TGTGCCAGCACGGGGACAGGGGGCGAGAAAGGCTACTATGGCTACACCTTC. It specifies CASTGTGGEKGYYGYTF.

The chain combines TRBV2 with TRBJ1-2; possibly TRBD1 for D (5 bases). With 4 bases removed from V and 4 bases from J, the gap between germline ends came to 13 bases. CDR1 and CDR2 (germline): SNHLY, FYNNEI. CDR3 size: 14 residues. The CDR3 nucleotides read TGTGCCAGCAGTGTAGAACGGGACTTCTATGGCTACACCTTC. Its protein product is CASSVERDFYGYTF. The entire variable domain, with the rest obtained from reference TRBV2 and TRBJ1-2, is as follows: EPEVTQTPSHQVTQMGQEVILRCVPISNHLYFYWYRQILGQKVEFLVSFYNNEISEKSEIFDDQFSVERPDGSNFTLKIRSTKLEDSAMYFCASSVERDFYGYTFGSGTRLTVV.

The rearrangement joins TRBV14 to TRBJ2-3; no firm D call. The CDR3 has 12 amino acids. V gave up 5 bases and J gave up 2 bases, with 5 bases separating them. CDR1 and CDR2 (germline): SGHDN, FVKESK. This chain's CDR3 is CASSTYTDTQYF. The CDR3 DNA is TGTGCCAGCAGCACATACACAGATACGCAGTATTTT.

The J gene is TRBJ2-7, the V gene TRBV28, with TRBD1 matching over 8 bases. The junction had 9 bases not matched to a gene; V was cut back by 5 bases and J by 6 bases. The CDR3 is 14 amino acids. CDR1 and CDR2 from the germline V gene are MDHEN and SYDVKM. The CDR3 region has the DNA TGTGCCAGCAGTCCTCAGGGGGCCGTTCGCGAGCAGTACTTC. Amino acids: CASSPQGAVREQYF.